The T cell receptor beta chain described here comes from a study of tumour-infiltrating T cells in Burkitt lymphoma. On the study more broadly: Repertoire clonality predicted overall and progression-free survival.

Profiled with immunoSEQ multiplex PCR; TCRdb holds only in-frame clones, not every one. The data show approximately 15,000 clones, roughly 79% seen once. This TCR came from a human donor with diffuse large B-cell lymphoma. The sequencing input was tumor tissue.

The CDR3 reads CASSLGTQTSDGYTF. CDR3 nucleotide sequence: TGTGCCAGCAGTTTAGGGACCCAGACATCGGATGGCTACACCTTC. The gene calls are TRBV27 and TRBJ1-2, with TRBD1 as a possible D gene (5 bases). Germline-derived CDR1 and CDR2 are MNHEY and SMNVEV (reference sequence). The CDR3 spans 15 residues. Trimming left V 2 bases short and J 6 bases short, with 16 bases between.